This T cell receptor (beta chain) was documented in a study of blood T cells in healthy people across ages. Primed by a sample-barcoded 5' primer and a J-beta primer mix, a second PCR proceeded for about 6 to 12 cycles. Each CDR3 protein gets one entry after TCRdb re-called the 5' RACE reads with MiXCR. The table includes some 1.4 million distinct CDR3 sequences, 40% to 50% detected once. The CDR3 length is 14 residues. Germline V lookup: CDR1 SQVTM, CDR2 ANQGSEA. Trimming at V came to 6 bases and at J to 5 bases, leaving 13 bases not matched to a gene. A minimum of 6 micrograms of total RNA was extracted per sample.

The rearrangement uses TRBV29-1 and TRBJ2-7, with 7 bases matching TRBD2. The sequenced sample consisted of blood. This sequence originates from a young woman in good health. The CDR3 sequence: CSVSAGRRDDEQYF. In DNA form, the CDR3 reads TGCAGCGTAAGCGCCGGGAGGAGGGATGACGAGCAGTACTTC.